The sequence of this TCR beta chain was determined in a study of identical twins. A word on this clonotype: Possible read error: a much larger clone is one base away.

With 0 bases clipped from V and 11 bases from J, the junction kept 4 bases outside the gene matches. This CDR3 spans 13 amino acids. CDR1 LGHNA and CDR2 YNFKEQ come from the germline V gene. TCRdb re-called the 5' RACE reads through MiXCR, storing one row per CDR3 protein. The profile shows 1.5 million to 2 million distinct CDR3 sequences, under 35% of them singletons. The sequenced material came from cord blood. The TCR sequence derives from a newborn girl in good health. The genes are TRBV4-2 and TRBJ2-5, with 9 bases that match TRBD1. As DNA, the CDR3 is TGTGCCAGCAGCCAAGATAGGGACAGGGAGCAGTACTTC. It yields the protein CASSQDRDREQYF.